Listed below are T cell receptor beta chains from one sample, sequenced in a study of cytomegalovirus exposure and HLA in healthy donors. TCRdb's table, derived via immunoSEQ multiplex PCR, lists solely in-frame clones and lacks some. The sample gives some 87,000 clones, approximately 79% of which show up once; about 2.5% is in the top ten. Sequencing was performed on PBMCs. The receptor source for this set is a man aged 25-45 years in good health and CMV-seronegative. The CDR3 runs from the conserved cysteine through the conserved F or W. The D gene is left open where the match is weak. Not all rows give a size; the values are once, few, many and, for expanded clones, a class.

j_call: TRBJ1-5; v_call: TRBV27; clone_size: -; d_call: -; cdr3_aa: CASSLAGFNQPQHF; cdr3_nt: TGTGCCAGCAGTTTAGCGGGGTTCAATCAGCCCCAGCATTTT
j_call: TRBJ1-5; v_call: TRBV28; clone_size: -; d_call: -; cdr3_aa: CASGDLNQPQHF; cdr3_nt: TGTGCCAGCGGAGATCTCAATCAGCCCCAGCATTTT
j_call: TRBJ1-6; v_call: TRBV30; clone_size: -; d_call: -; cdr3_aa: CAWRRRANSPLHF; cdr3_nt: TGTGCCTGGCGGAGACGAGCTAATTCACCCCTCCACTTT
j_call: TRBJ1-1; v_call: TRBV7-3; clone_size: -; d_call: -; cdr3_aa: CASSLGGQGMAFF; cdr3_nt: TGTGCCAGCAGCTTAGGGGGCCAGGGAATGGCTTTCTTT
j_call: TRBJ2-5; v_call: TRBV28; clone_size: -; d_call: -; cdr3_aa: CASSIQGAVQETQYF; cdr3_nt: TGTGCCAGCAGTATACAGGGAGCAGTCCAAGAGACCCAGTACTTC
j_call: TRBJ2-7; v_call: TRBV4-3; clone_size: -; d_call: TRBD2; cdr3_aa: CASSQDWASGSYEQYF; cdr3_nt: TGCGCCAGCAGCCAAGATTGGGCTAGCGGATCGTACGAGCAGTACTTC
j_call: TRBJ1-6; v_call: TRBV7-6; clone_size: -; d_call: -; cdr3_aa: CASSLGPDNSPLHF; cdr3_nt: TGTGCCAGCAGCTTAGGGCCCGATAATTCACCCCTCCACTTT
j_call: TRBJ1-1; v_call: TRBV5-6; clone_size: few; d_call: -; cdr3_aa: CASSLEQDAFF; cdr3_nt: TGTGCCAGCAGCCTGGAACAGGACGCTTTCTTT
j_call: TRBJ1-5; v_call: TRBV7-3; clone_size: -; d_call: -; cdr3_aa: CASSPSGGNQPQHF; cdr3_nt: TGTGCCAGCAGCCCATCCGGAGGCAATCAGCCCCAGCATTTT
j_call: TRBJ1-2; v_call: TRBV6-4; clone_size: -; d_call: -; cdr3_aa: CASSSPLFGYTF; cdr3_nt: TGTGCCAGCAGTTCCCCGTTATTTGGCTACACCTTC
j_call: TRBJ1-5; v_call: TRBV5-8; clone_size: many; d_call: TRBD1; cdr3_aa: CASSWTGGNQPQHF; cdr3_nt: TGTGCCAGCAGCTGGACAGGGGGCAATCAGCCCCAGCATTTT
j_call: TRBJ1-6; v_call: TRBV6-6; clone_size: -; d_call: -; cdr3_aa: CASSTPTGFYNSPLHF; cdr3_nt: TGTGCCAGCAGTACGCCGACAGGCTTCTATAATTCACCCCTCCACTTT
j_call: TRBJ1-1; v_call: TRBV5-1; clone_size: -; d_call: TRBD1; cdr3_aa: CASSLEGATMNTEAFF; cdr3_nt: TGCGCCAGCAGCTTGGAGGGGGCCACAATGAACACTGAAGCTTTCTTT
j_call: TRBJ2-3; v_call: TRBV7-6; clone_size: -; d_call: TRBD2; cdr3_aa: CASRGGAGESDTQYF; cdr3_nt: TGTGCCAGCAGGGGGGGAGCGGGGGAGTCAGATACGCAGTATTTT
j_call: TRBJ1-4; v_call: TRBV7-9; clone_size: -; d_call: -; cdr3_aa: CASSLNPSGNEKLFF; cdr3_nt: TGTGCCAGCAGCTTAAATCCATCGGGTAACGAAAAACTGTTTTTT
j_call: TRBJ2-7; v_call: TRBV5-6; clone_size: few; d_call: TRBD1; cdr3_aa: CASSLDRGTYEQYF; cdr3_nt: TGTGCCAGCAGCCTCGACAGGGGAACCTACGAGCAGTACTTC
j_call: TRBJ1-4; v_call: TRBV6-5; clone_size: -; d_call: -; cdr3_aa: CASSYVRATGGEKLFF; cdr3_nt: TGTGCCAGCAGTTACGTTCGAGCGACGGGGGGCGAAAAACTGTTTTTT
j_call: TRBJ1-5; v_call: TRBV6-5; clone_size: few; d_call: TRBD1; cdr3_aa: CASSSRQGMSQPQHF; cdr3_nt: TGTGCCAGCAGCAGTCGACAGGGGATGAGTCAGCCCCAGCATTTT
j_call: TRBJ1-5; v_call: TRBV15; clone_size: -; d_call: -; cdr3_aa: CATSRDGLNQPQHF; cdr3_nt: TGTGCCACCAGCAGAGATGGGCTAAATCAGCCCCAGCATTTT
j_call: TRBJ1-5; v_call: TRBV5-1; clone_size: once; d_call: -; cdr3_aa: CASSLDDYSNQPQHF; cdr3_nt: TGCGCCAGCAGCTTGGACGACTATAGCAATCAGCCCCAGCATTTT
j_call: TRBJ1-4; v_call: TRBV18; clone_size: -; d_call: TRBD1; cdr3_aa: CASSPPGQENEKLFF; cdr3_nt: TGTGCCAGCTCACCCCCAGGACAGGAAAATGAAAAACTGTTTTTT
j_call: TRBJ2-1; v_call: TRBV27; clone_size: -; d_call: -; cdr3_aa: CASSPLWTVNEQFF; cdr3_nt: TGTGCCAGCAGTCCCCTTTGGACAGTCAATGAGCAGTTCTTC
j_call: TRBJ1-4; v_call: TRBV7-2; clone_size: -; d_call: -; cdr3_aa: CASSLSHTGYELFF; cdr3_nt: TGTGCCAGCAGCTTATCCCACACAGGTTACGAACTGTTTTTT
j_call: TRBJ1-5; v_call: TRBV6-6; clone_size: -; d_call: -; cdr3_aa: CASSTGAGDNNQPQHF; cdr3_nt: TGTGCCAGCAGTACTGGGGCGGGGGACAACAATCAGCCCCAGCATTTT
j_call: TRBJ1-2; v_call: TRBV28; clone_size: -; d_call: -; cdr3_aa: CASIPLYFREDGYTF; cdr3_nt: TGTGCCAGCATCCCTTTGTACTTTCGGGAGGATGGCTACACCTTC
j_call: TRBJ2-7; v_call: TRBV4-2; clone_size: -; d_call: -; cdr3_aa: CASSRQEGGRSLYF; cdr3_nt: TGTGCCAGCAGCCGCCAAGAAGGGGGACGGTCCCTGTACTTC
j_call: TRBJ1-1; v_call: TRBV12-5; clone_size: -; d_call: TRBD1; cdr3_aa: CASGSPPGGDSSVITNTEAFF; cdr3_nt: TGTGCTAGTGGTTCACCCCCGGGAGGGGACAGCTCTGTTATAACGAACACTGAAGCTTTCTTT
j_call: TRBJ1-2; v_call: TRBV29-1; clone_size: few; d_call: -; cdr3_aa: CSVVGGVEINYGYTF; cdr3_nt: TGCAGCGTTGTAGGAGGGGTCGAAATTAACTATGGCTACACCTTC
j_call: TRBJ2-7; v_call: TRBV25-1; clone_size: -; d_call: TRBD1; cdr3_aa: CASSRLQGDGEQYF; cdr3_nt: TGTGCCAGCAGTAGGTTACAGGGGGACGGCGAGCAGTACTTC
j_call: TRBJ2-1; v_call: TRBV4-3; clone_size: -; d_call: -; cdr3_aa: CASSPGRWGEYEQFF; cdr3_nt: TGCGCCAGCAGCCCCGGGCGGTGGGGGGAGTATGAGCAGTTCTTC
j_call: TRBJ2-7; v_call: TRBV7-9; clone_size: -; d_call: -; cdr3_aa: CASSLGAGISDEQYF; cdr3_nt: TGTGCCAGCAGCCTTGGGGCGGGGATTAGCGACGAGCAGTACTTC
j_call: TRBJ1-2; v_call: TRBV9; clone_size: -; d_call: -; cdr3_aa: CASGAKTGYNYGYTF; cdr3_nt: TGTGCCAGCGGCGCCAAAACAGGATATAACTATGGCTACACCTTC
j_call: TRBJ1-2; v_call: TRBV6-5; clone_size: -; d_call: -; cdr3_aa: CASSYLGTTNYGYTF; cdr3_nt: TGTGCCAGCAGTTACCTTGGGACAACTAACTATGGCTACACCTTC
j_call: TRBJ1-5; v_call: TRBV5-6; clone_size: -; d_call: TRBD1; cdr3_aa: CASSGTELSCQPQHF; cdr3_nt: TGTGCCAGCAGCGGGACAGAGCTAAGTTGTCAGCCCCAGCATTTT
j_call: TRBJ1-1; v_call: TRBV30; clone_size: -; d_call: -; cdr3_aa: CAWNLGGVNTEAFF; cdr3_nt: TGTGCCTGGAACCTGGGGGGTGTGAACACTGAAGCTTTCTTT
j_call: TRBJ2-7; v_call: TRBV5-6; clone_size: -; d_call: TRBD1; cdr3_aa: CASSLKDGDRGNYEQYF; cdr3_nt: TGTGCCAGCAGCTTAAAAGACGGGGACAGGGGGAACTACGAGCAGTACTTC
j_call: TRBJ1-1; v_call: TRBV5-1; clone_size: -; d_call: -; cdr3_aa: CASSPRGGHGVSEAFF; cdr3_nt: TGCGCCAGCAGCCCACGGGGGGGGCACGGAGTCTCTGAAGCTTTCTTT
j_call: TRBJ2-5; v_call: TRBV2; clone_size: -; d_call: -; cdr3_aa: CASSEDRLVETQYF; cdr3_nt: TGTGCCAGCAGTGAAGACAGACTAGTGGAGACCCAGTACTTC
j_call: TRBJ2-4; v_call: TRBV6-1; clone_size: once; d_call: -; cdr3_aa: CASSASSGTPVGIQYF; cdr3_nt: TGTGCCAGCAGTGCCTCCTCCGGGACACCGGTTGGCATTCAGTACTTC
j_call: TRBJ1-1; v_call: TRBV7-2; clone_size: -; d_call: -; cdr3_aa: CASSTPTGIKGKAFF; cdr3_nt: TGTGCCAGCAGCACACCCACCGGGATCAAGGGAAAGGCTTTCTTT
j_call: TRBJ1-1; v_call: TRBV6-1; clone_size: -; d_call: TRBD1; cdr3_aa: CASSSGQGANTEAFF; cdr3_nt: TGTGCCAGCAGTAGCGGCCAGGGGGCCAACACTGAAGCTTTCTTT
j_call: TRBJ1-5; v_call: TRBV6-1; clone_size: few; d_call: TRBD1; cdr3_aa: CASNLRTGNQPQHF; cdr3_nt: TGTGCCAGCAACCTACGGACAGGGAATCAGCCCCAGCATTTT
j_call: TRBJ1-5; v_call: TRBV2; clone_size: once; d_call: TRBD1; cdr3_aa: CASKTGGGNQPQHF; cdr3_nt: TGTGCCAGCAAAACAGGGGGCGGCAATCAGCCCCAGCATTTT
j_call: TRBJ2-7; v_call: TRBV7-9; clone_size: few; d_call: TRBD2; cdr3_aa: CASSLVLDASGAEQYF; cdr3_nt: TGTGCCAGCAGCTTAGTACTCGACGCTAGCGGTGCCGAGCAGTACTTC
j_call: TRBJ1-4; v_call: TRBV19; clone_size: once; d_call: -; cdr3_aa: CASSIGQAIWYEKLFF; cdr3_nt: TGTGCCAGTAGTATAGGGCAGGCCATCTGGTATGAAAAACTGTTTTTT
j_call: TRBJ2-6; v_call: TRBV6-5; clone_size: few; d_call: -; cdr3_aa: CASSRTVANVLTF; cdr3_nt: TGTGCCAGCAGCCGAACGGTGGCCAACGTCCTGACTTTC
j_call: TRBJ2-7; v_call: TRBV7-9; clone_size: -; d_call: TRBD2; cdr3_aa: CSSSLPLAGEQYF; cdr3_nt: TGTTCCAGCAGCTTACCATTAGCGGGCGAGCAGTACTTC
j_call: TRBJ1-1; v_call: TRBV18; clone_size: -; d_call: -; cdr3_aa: CASSPLGDEAFF; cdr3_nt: TGTGCCAGCTCACCATTAGGAGATGAAGCTTTCTTT
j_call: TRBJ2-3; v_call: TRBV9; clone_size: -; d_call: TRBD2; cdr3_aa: CASSVYGGGNTDTQYF; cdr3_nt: TGTGCCAGCAGCGTATACGGGGGGGGCAACACAGATACGCAGTATTTT
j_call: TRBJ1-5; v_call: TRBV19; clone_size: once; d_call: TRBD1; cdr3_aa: CASSQQGVGSNQPQHF; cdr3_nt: TGTGCCAGTAGTCAACAGGGGGTAGGTAGCAATCAGCCCCAGCATTTT